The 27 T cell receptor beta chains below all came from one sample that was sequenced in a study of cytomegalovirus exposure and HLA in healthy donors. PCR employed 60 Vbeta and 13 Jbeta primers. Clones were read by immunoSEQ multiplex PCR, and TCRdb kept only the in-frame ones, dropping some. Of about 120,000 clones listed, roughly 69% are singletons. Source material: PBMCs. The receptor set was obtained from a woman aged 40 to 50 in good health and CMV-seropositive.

CDR3 bases: TGCGCCAGCAGCACCGGTACAGGTGCGACCGGGGAGCTGTTTTTT. Amino acid sequence: CASSTGTGATGELFF. The V and J genes are TRBV5-1 and TRBJ2-2; tentative D call: TRBD1 (5 bases). CDR1 and CDR2 from the germline V gene are SGHRS and YFSETQ. This CDR3 region has 15 residues. The V gene lost 4 bases and the J gene lost 5 bases, with 15 bases spanning the gap.

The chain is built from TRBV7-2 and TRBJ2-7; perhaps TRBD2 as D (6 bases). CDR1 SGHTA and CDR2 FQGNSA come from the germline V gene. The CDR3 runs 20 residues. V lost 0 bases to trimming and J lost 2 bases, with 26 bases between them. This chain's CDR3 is CASSLAGGSPQGSLPYEQYF. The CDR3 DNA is TGTGCCAGCAGCTTAGCGGGGGGTTCCCCGCAGGGATCACTTCCCTACGAGCAGTACTTC.

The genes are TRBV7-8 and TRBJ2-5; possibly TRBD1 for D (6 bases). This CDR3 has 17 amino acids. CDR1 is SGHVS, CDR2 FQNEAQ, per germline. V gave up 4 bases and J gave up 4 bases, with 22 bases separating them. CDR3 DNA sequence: TGTGCCAGCAGCTCGCACAGGGTTCGATTCAAGGGAGAGACCCAGTACTTC. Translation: CASSSHRVRFKGETQYF.

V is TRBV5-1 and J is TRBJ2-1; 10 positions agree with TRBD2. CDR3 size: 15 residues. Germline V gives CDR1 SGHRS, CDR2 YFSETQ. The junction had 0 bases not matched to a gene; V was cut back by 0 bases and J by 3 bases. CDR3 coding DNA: TGCGCCAGCAGCTTGGTAGCGGGGGGCTACAATGAGCAGTTCTTC. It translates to CASSLVAGGYNEQFF.

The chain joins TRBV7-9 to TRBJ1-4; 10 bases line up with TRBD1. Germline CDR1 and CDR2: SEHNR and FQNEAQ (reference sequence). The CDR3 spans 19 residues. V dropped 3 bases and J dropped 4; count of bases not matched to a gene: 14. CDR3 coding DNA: TGTGCCAGCAGCTTTTCGACAGGGGGCATCCCGGTGAATAATGAAAAACTGTTTTTT. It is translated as CASSFSTGGIPVNNEKLFF.

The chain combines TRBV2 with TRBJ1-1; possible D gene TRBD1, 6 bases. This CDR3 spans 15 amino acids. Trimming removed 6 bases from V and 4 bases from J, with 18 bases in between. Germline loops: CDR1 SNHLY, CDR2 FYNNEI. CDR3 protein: CASRPGGGGITEAFF. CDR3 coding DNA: TGTGCCAGCAGACCCGGGGGAGGGGGGATCACTGAAGCTTTCTTT.

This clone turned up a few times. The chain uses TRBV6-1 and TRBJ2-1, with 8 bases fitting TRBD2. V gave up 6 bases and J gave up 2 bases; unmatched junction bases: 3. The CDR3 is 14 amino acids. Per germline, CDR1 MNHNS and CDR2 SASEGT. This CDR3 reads CASRIGGAYNEQFF. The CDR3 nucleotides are TGTGCCAGCAGAATCGGGGGGGCCTACAATGAGCAGTTCTTC.

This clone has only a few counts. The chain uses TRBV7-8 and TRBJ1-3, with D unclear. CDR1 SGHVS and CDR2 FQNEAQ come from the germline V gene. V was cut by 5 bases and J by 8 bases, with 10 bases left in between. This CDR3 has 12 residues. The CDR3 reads CASSPRRDTIYF. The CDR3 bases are TGTGCCAGCAGCCCCCGTCGGGACACCATATATTTT.

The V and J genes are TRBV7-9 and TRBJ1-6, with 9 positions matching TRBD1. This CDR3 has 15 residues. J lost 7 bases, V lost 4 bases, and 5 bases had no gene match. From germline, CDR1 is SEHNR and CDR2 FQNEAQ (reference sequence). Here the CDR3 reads CASSSRTGENSPLHF. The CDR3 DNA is TGTGCCAGCAGCTCCCGGACAGGGGAGAATTCACCCCTCCACTTT.

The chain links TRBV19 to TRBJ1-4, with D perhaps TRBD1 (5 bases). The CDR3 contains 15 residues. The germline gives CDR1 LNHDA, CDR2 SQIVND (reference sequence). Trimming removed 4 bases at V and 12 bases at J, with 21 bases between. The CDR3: CASSKPLGESRELFF. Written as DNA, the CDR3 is TGTGCCAGTAGTAAGCCTTTAGGGGAAAGTAGGGAACTGTTTTTT.

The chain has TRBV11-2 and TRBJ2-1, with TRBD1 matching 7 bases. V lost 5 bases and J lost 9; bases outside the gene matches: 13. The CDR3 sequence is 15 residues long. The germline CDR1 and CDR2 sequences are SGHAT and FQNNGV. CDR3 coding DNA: TGTGCCAGCAGCCCACCCGACAGGGTTCGAAGTGAGCAGTTCTTC. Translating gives CASSPPDRVRSEQFF.

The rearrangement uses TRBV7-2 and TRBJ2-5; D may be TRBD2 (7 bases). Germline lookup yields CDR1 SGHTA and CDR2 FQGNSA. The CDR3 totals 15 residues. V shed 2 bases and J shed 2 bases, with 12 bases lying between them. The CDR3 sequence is CASSLLRGLQETQYF. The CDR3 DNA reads TGTGCCAGCAGCTTATTGCGGGGGCTGCAAGAGACCCAGTACTTC.

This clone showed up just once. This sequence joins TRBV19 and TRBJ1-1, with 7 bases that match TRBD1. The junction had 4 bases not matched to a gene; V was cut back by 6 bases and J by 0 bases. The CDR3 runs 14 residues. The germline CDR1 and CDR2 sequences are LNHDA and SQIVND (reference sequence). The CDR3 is CASRRQGLNTEAFF. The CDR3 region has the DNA TGTGCCAGTAGACGACAGGGCCTGAACACTGAAGCTTTCTTT.

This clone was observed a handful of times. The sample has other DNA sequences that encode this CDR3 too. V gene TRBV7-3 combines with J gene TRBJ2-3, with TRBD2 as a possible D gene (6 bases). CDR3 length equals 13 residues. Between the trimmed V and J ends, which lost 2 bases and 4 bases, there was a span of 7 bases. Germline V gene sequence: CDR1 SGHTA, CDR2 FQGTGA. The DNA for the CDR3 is TGTGCCAGCAGCTTAGCGGGGCCAGATACGCAGTATTTT. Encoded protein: CASSLAGPDTQYF.

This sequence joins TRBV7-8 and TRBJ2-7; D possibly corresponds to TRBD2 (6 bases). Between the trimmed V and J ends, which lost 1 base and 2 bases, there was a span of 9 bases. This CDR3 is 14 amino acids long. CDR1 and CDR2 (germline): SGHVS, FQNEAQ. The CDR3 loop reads CASSLVRGTYEQYF. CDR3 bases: TGTGCCAGCAGCTTAGTGCGGGGCACCTACGAGCAGTACTTC.

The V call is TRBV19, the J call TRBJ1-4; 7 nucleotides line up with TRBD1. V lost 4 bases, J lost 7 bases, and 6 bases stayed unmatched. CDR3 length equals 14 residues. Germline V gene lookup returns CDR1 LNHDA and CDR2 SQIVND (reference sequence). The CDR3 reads CASSTTGNLEKLFF. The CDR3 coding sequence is TGTGCCAGTAGTACGACAGGGAATCTTGAAAAACTGTTTTTT.

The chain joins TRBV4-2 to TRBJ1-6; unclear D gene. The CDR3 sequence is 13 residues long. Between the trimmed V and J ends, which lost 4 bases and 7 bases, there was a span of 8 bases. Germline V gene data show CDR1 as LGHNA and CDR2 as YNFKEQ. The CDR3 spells CASSLAGNSPLHF. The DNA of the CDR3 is TGTGCCAGCAGCCTCGCGGGCAATTCACCCCTCCACTTT.

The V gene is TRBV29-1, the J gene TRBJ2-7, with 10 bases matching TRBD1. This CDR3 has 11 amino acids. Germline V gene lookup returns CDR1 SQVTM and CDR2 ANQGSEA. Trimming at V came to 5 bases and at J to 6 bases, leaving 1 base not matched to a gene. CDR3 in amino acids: CSVRTGGEQYF. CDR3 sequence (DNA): TGCAGCGTTCGGACAGGGGGCGAGCAGTACTTC.

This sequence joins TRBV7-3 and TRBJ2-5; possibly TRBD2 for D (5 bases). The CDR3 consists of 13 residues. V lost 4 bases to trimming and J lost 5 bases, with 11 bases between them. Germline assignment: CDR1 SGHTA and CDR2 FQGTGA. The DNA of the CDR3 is TGTGCCAGCAGCTCAGATACGGGGGAGACCCAGTACTTC. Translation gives CASSSDTGETQYF.

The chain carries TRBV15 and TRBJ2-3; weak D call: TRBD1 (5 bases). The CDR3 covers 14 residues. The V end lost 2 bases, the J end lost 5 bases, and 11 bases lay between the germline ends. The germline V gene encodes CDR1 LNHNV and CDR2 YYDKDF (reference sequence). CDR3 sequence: CATSRPTQGDTQYF. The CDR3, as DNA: TGTGCCACCAGCAGACCAACCCAGGGAGATACGCAGTATTTT.

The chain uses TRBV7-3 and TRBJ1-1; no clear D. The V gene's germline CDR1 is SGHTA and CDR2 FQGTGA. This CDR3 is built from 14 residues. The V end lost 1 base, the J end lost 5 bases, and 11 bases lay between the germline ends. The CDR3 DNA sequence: TGTGCCAGCAGCTTAAGCTCCGACGGGACTGAAGCTTTCTTT. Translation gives CASSLSSDGTEAFF.

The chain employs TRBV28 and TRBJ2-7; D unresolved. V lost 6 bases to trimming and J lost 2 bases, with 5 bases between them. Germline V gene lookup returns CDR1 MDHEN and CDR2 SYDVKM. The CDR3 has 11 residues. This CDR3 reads CASSLPYEQYF. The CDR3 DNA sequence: TGTGCCAGCAGCCTCCCCTACGAGCAGTACTTC.

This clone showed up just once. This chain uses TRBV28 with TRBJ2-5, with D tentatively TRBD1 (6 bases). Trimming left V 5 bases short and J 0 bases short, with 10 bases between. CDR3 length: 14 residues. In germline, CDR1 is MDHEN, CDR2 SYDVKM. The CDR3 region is CASSEWDNQETQYF. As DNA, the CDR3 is TGTGCCAGCAGTGAGTGGGACAACCAAGAGACCCAGTACTTC. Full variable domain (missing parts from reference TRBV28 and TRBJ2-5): DVKVTQSSRYLVKRTGEKVFLECVQDMDHENMFWYRQDPGLGLRLIYFSYDVKMKEKGDIPEGYSVSREKKERFSLILESASTNQTSMYLCASSEWDNQETQYFGPGTRLLVL.

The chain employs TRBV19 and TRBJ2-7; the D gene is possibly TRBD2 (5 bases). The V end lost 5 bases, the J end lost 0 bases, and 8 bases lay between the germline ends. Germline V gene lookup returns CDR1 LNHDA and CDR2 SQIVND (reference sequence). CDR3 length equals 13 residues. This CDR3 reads CASSFGLSYEQYF. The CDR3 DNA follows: TGTGCCAGTAGTTTCGGACTCTCCTACGAGCAGTACTTC.

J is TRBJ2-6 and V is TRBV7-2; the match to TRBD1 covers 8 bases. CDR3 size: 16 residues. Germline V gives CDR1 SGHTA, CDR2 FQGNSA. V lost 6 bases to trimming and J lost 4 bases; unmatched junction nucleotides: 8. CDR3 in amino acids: CASRTGGRVGANVLTF. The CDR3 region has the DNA TGTGCCAGCAGAACAGGGGGGCGTGTAGGGGCCAACGTCCTGACTTTC.

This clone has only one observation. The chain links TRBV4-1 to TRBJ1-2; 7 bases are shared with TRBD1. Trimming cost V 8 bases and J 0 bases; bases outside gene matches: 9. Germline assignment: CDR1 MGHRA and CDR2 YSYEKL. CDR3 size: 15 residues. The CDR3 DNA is TGCGCCAGCTCCATCAAGACAGGGTCTAACTATGGCTACACCTTC. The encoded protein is CASSIKTGSNYGYTF.

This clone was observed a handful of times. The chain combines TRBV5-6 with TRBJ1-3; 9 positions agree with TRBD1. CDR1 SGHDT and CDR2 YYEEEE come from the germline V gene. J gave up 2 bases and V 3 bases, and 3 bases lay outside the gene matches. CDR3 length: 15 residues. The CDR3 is CASSWDRATGNTIYF. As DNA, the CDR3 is TGTGCCAGCAGCTGGGACAGGGCCACTGGAAACACCATATATTTT.